These 18 T cell receptor beta chains were sequenced from one sample in a study of breast tumors, draining lymph nodes, adjacent tissues. TCRdb re-derived calls from the multiplex PCR reads in MiXCR, one entry per CDR3 protein. The sample includes 100,000 to 150,000 distinct CDR3 sequences, about 20% of them seen just once. Axillary draining lymph nodes of breast cancer patients supplied the node samples. Sequenced input: axillary lymph node tissue. The receptors stem from a female donor with breast cancer. Some clones in this sample may be carry-over from other donors' samples.

This clonotype was counted between two and nine times. The chain uses TRBV4-1 and TRBJ2-4; D perhaps matches TRBD2 (5 bases). The CDR3 sequence is 13 residues long. Looked up from germline, CDR1 is MGHRA and CDR2 is YSYEKL. V dropped 1 base and J dropped 8 bases, with 9 bases sitting between them. The CDR3 nucleotides are TGCGCCAGCAGCCAAGGCCACGGGGACATTCAGTACTTC. It encodes CASSQGHGDIQYF.

At least ten counts were recorded for this clonotype. The chain carries TRBV10-3 and TRBJ2-1, with D possibly TRBD1 on 6 matching bases. In germline, CDR1 is ENHRY, CDR2 SYGVKD. CDR3 length: 16 residues. Trimming took off 0 bases at V and 5 bases at J, with 14 bases between the two ends. The CDR3 bases are TGTGCCATCAGTGAGTCGACGACTCCAGGGGACAATGAGCAGTTCTTC. Its protein is CAISESTTPGDNEQFF.

The V and J genes are TRBV28 and TRBJ2-7, with D possibly being TRBD1 (6 bases). This CDR3 contains 14 residues. V dropped 1 base and J dropped 7 bases, with 14 bases sitting between them. The germline V gene encodes CDR1 MDHEN and CDR2 SYDVKM. As DNA, the CDR3 is TGTGCCAGCAGTTTATTCACAGGGCGCTTAGAGCAGTACTTC. Translation: CASSLFTGRLEQYF.

The chain combines TRBV28 with TRBJ2-5, with D maybe TRBD2 (7 bases). The CDR3 totals 13 residues. V lost 5 bases and J 5 bases, leaving 12 bases between the germline ends. The germline CDR1 and CDR2 sequences are MDHEN and SYDVKM. CDR3 protein: CASSGGGLETQYF. The CDR3 DNA reads as TGTGCCAGCAGTGGGGGGGGGCTCGAGACCCAGTACTTC.

The chain couples TRBV27 to TRBJ1-5; no clear D. Germline loops: CDR1 MNHEY, CDR2 SMNVEV (reference sequence). This CDR3 contains 14 residues. Trimming removed 3 bases from V and 3 bases from J, with 9 bases in between. The CDR3 spells CASSFSGFNQPQHF. The CDR3 nucleotides are TGTGCCAGCAGTTTTTCCGGATTCAATCAGCCCCAGCATTTT.

This clonotype has at least ten counts. This chain connects TRBV20-1 to TRBJ1-4; D not certain. Trimming shortened V by 4 bases and J by 8 bases, and 14 bases separated the two germline ends. The germline CDR1 and CDR2 sequences are DFQATT and SNEGSKA (reference sequence). The CDR3 has 13 amino acids. The CDR3 bases are TGCAGTGCTAAGACACCCCGGGAAGAAAAACTGTTTTTT. Encoded protein: CSAKTPREEKLFF.

The chain has TRBV15 and TRBJ2-4; 9 bases map to TRBD2. The germline gives CDR1 LNHNV, CDR2 YYDKDF (reference sequence). The CDR3 extends over 16 amino acids. V lost 4 bases to trimming and J lost 3 bases; unmatched junction nucleotides: 7. CDR3: CATSTEVAGDKNIQYF. As DNA, the CDR3 is TGTGCCACCAGCACGGAGGTAGCGGGAGACAAAAACATTCAGTACTTC. Looking up the rest from reference TRBV15 and TRBJ2-4 gives the full variable domain: DAMVIQNPRYQVTQFGKPVTLSCSQTLNHNVMYWYQQKSSQAPKLLFHYYDKDFNNEADTPDNFQSRRPNTSFCFLDIRSPGLGDTAMYLCATSTEVAGDKNIQYFGAGTRLSVL.

This clonotype occurred a few times. The chain carries TRBV7-2 and TRBJ2-5; tentative D call: TRBD2 (5 bases). Trimming left V 6 bases short and J 3 bases short, with 17 bases between. Germline V CDR1 and CDR2: SGHTA, FQGNSA. The CDR3 contains 15 residues. The CDR3 region has the DNA TGTGCCAGCAGACACGGCGGGCAGCCCGAAGAGACCCAGTACTTC. It specifies CASRHGGQPEETQYF.

The table lists this clonotype with a few counts. The J gene is TRBJ2-6, the V gene TRBV3-1, with D unclear. CDR1 is LGHDT, CDR2 YNNKEL, per germline (reference sequence). V gave up 4 bases and J gave up 0 bases, with 10 bases separating them. There are 16 residues in the CDR3. The CDR3 nucleotides read TGTGCCAGCAGCCGCGGTATAGTCTCTGGGGCCAACGTCCTGACTTTC. Amino acids: CASSRGIVSGANVLTF.

This clonotype was counted many times. The gene calls are TRBV20-1 and TRBJ2-7; 7 bases are shared with TRBD1. The CDR3 has 11 amino acids. Unmatched junction bases numbered 2, after V lost 3 bases and J lost 6 bases. From germline, CDR1 is DFQATT and CDR2 SNEGSKA (reference sequence). CDR3 loop: CSARTGSEQYF. The CDR3 DNA reads TGCAGTGCTAGGACAGGGTCCGAGCAGTACTTC.

At least ten counts were recorded for this clonotype. The chain employs TRBV7-6 and TRBJ2-7; TRBD2 agrees at 8 bases. This CDR3 region has 15 residues. Germline CDR1 reads SGHVS; CDR2 reads FNYEAQ. V shed 4 bases and J 0 bases; nucleotides not matched to a gene: 5. The CDR3 coding sequence is TGTGCCAGCAGCTCATTAGCGGGGTACTCCTACGAGCAGTACTTC. Protein product: CASSSLAGYSYEQYF.

This clonotype came up many times. One end of the junction varies from germline; a read error may be responsible. The genes are TRBV7-7 and TRBJ2-5; D possibly corresponds to TRBD2 (6 bases). This CDR3 spans 15 amino acids. In germline, CDR1 is SSHAT, CDR2 FNYEAQ (reference sequence). CDR3 DNA: TGTGCTAGCAGCCCTCGGGACTCGATGGGGGAGACCCAGTACTTC. Translating it yields CASSPRDSMGETQYF.

This clonotype showed up many times. The rearrangement joins TRBV3-1 to TRBJ2-7; D ambiguous. The germline V gene encodes CDR1 LGHDT and CDR2 YNNKEL (reference sequence). The CDR3 is made up of 12 amino acids. The V end was cut by 8 bases, the J end by 1 base, with 9 bases between. The CDR3: CASSKNSYEQYF. The CDR3 DNA follows: TGTGCCAGCTCTAAGAATTCCTACGAGCAGTACTTC.

This clonotype was recorded many times. V usage is TRBV7-2 and J usage is TRBJ2-1; weak D call: TRBD1 (6 bases). This CDR3 has 15 amino acids. Per the germline V gene, CDR1 is SGHTA and CDR2 is FQGNSA. The V end was cut by 2 bases, the J end by 0 bases, with 8 bases between. CDR3 nucleotides: TGTGCCAGCAGCTTAAAGGGGGACTCCTACAATGAGCAGTTCTTC. It yields the protein CASSLKGDSYNEQFF.

This clonotype was counted at least ten times. The chain links TRBV5-6 to TRBJ2-1, with TRBD2 matching 9 bases. Trimming at V came to 0 bases and at J to 4 bases, leaving 5 bases not matched to a gene. The CDR3 covers 16 residues. CDR1 SGHDT and CDR2 YYEEEE come from the germline V gene. Written as DNA, the CDR3 is TGTGCCAGCAGCTTGGGAGCTAGCGGGGTGTACAATGAGCAGTTCTTC. Translated, it gives CASSLGASGVYNEQFF.

A word on this clonotype: Given a much more abundant clone one base away, this may be a read error. CDR3 protein: CASSESLAGGLETQYF. The CDR3 DNA is TGCGCCAGCAGCGAGTCCTTAGCGGGGGGTCTTGAGACCCAGTACTTC. This sequence joins TRBV4-1 and TRBJ2-5, with TRBD2 matching 10 bases. The trim removed 5 bases at V and 5 bases at J, leaving 11 bases unmatched. The CDR3 extends over 16 amino acids. Germline V gene lookup returns CDR1 MGHRA and CDR2 YSYEKL.

This clonotype was found many times. V usage is TRBV7-9 and J usage is TRBJ1-2; the match to TRBD1 covers 7 bases. V was pared by 6 bases and J by 8 bases, with 15 bases of the junction left unmatched. This CDR3 is 15 amino acids long. Germline V CDR1 and CDR2: SEHNR, FQNEAQ (reference sequence). CDR3 region: CASSAIATGRSGYTF. In DNA, the CDR3 is TGTGCCAGCAGTGCCATTGCGACAGGGAGATCGGGCTACACCTTC.

The chain carries TRBV7-2 and TRBJ2-7, with 11 positions matching TRBD2. In germline, CDR1 is SGHTA, CDR2 FQGNSA. V shed 3 bases and J 13 bases; nucleotides not matched to a gene: 14. The CDR3 extends over 15 amino acids. CDR3 sequence reads: CASSFTSGSSYGHYF. The CDR3 nucleotides are TGTGCCAGCAGCTTTACTAGCGGGAGCTCCTACGGGCATTACTTC.